Presented here are 26 T cell receptor beta chains from one specimen sequenced in a study of beta chain features in type 1 diabetes. Sequenced material consisted of expressed TCRB transcripts (all of the isolated RNA was reverse transcribed). Generated by immunoSEQ multiplex PCR, the TCRdb table keeps only in-frame clones and is missing some. Among just under 150,000 clones listed, about 10% were seen once. Specimen: naive CD4+ T cells from blood. The receptors stem from a man aged 18 to 29 in good health.

The chain uses TRBV2 and TRBJ1-2; D gene unclear. The V end lost 1 base, the J end lost 11 bases, and 8 bases lay between the germline ends. The germline V gene encodes CDR1 SNHLY and CDR2 FYNNEI. This CDR3 spans 11 amino acids. CDR3 nucleotides: TGTGCCAGCAGTGAAGGCTCCGGGTACACCTTC. Its protein is CASSEGSGYTF.

The V and J genes are TRBV14 and TRBJ1-2, with a weak D call TRBD1 (5 bases). Trimming removed 1 base from V and 2 bases from J, with 8 bases in between. The CDR3 length is 14 residues. Germline V gene sequence: CDR1 SGHDN, CDR2 FVKESK. The chain's CDR3 is CASSQAAGNYGYTF. The DNA for the CDR3 is TGTGCCAGCAGCCAAGCGGCAGGGAACTATGGCTACACCTTC.

This rearrangement joins TRBV28 to TRBJ2-5, with a weak D call TRBD1 (6 bases). This CDR3 spans 13 amino acids. The germline gives CDR1 MDHEN, CDR2 SYDVKM. The ends were cut back, 11 bases at V and 5 bases at J, with 18 bases in the middle. The CDR3 coding sequence is TGTGCCTCCCTCGCAGGGGCATGGGAGACCCAGTACTTC. Translation: CASLAGAWETQYF.

V usage is TRBV7-2 and J usage is TRBJ2-5; 9 bases are shared with TRBD2. The V gene end was trimmed by 1 base and the J gene end by 3 bases; junction bases not matched to a gene: 6. The CDR3 loop spans 16 amino acids. The germline gives CDR1 SGHTA, CDR2 FQGNSA. CDR3 bases: TGTGCCAGCAGCTTAGGAGCGGGGGGCCCAAAAGAGACCCAGTACTTC. Its translation is CASSLGAGGPKETQYF.

This clone was detected only a few times. The chain couples TRBV18 to TRBJ1-2; 9 bases align to TRBD1. The CDR3 sequence is 17 residues long. Germline trimming cut 3 bases from V and 2 bases from J; bases unmatched to any gene: 10. In germline, CDR1 is KGHSH, CDR2 LQKENI. The CDR3 sequence: CASSPVTSGQGNYGYTF. CDR3 nucleotides: TGTGCCAGCTCACCGGTTACCTCGGGACAGGGAAACTATGGCTACACCTTC.

There are a few counts of this clone. The V call is TRBV19, the J call TRBJ2-3, with 9 nucleotides matching TRBD1. Germline CDR1 reads LNHDA; CDR2 reads SQIVND (reference sequence). V gave up 6 bases and J gave up 5 bases; unmatched junction bases: 3. This CDR3 region has 13 residues. The CDR3 DNA sequence: TGTGCCAGTAGACAGGGGGCTGGAGATACGCAGTATTTT. Translating it yields CASRQGAGDTQYF.

This clone has ten or more counts. V is TRBV27 and J is TRBJ1-5; no clear D. Trimming took off 5 bases at V and 0 bases at J, with 8 bases between the two ends. Germline CDR1 reads MNHEY; CDR2 reads SMNVEV (reference sequence). The CDR3 has 14 amino acids. This chain's CDR3 is CASSPHNSNQPQHF. CDR3 nucleotides: TGTGCCAGCAGTCCTCACAATAGCAATCAGCCCCAGCATTTT.

There are a few counts of this clone. This chain uses TRBV19 with TRBJ1-1; TRBD1 might be the D (6 bases). V was pared by 8 bases and J by 1 base, with 11 bases between. CDR3 length equals 13 residues. The germline gives CDR1 LNHDA, CDR2 SQIVND (reference sequence). The CDR3 sequence: CASDQGPNTEAFF. In nucleotides, the CDR3 is TGTGCCAGTGATCAGGGGCCGAACACTGAAGCTTTCTTT.

This clone has only a few counts. CDR3 nucleotide sequence: TGTGCCAGCAGCAGGAGTGGGACACTAAAAGAGACCCAGTACTTC. This translates into CASSRSGTLKETQYF. The genes are TRBV6-5 and TRBJ2-5, with D tentatively TRBD1 (6 bases). V lost 6 bases and J 3 bases, leaving 17 bases between the germline ends. This CDR3 is built from 15 residues. Looked up from germline, CDR1 is MNHEY and CDR2 is SVGAGI.

The table lists this clone with a few counts. The V gene is TRBV7-2, the J gene TRBJ2-3, with TRBD2 identical over 9 bases. This CDR3 has 16 amino acids. Germline V lookup: CDR1 SGHTA, CDR2 FQGNSA. V lost 2 bases and J lost 4; bases outside the gene matches: 7. CDR3 sequence: CASSLIGGGASDTQYF. The CDR3 region has the DNA TGTGCCAGCAGCTTAATTGGCGGGGGGGCCTCAGATACGCAGTATTTT.

This clone was seen only a few times. This rearrangement joins TRBV20-1 to TRBJ2-7; D possibly corresponds to TRBD1 (7 bases). Germline loops: CDR1 DFQATT, CDR2 SNEGSKA (reference sequence). The CDR3 spans 11 residues. The CDR3 reads CSGGQTYEQYF. CDR3 nucleotides: TGCAGCGGGGGACAGACCTACGAGCAGTACTTC.

A few counts support this clone. The genes are TRBV29-1 and TRBJ2-4; D might be TRBD1 (6 bases). With 5 bases removed from V and 6 bases from J, the gap between germline ends came to 11 bases. The germline gives CDR1 SQVTM, CDR2 ANQGSEA. The CDR3 extends over 12 amino acids. This chain's CDR3 is CSVTTDRNIQYF. CDR3 sequence (DNA): TGCAGCGTTACTACGGACAGAAACATTCAGTACTTC.

This clone has more than one count but fewer than ten. The V call is TRBV7-2, the J call TRBJ1-5; D is perhaps TRBD1 (5 bases). Per the germline V gene, CDR1 is SGHTA and CDR2 is FQGNSA. This CDR3 is built from 13 residues. Trimming left V 5 bases short and J 6 bases short, with 11 bases between. CDR3 residues: CASSPQGVQPQHF. Written as DNA, the CDR3 is TGTGCCAGCAGCCCCCAAGGGGTTCAGCCCCAGCATTTT.

The chain is built from TRBV6-6 and TRBJ2-3; D perhaps matches TRBD1 (6 bases). The CDR3 sequence is 14 residues long. Trimming took 8 bases from V and 3 from J, leaving 15 bases between them. Germline loops: CDR1 MNHNY, CDR2 SVGAGI (reference sequence). This CDR3 is CASGGRGSTDTQYF. The CDR3 DNA sequence: TGTGCCAGCGGTGGCAGGGGATCAACAGATACGCAGTATTTT.

This rearrangement joins TRBV5-5 to TRBJ2-1; 16 nucleotides align to TRBD2. With V trimmed by 4 bases and J by 0 bases, 10 bases remained unmatched. Germline V gene data show CDR1 as SGHKS and CDR2 as YYEKEE (reference sequence). The CDR3 has 20 amino acids. The CDR3 DNA is TGTGCCAGCAGCATACCCCAGGGACTAGCGGGGGGGAGCTCCTACAATGAGCAGTTCTTC. Residues: CASSIPQGLAGGSSYNEQFF.

At least ten counts were recorded for this clone. The chain employs TRBV23-1 and TRBJ2-3; 10 bases agree with TRBD2. TRBV23-1 is classed as an ORF, of uncertain function. This CDR3 is 18 amino acids long. The trim removed 0 bases at V and 6 bases at J, leaving 12 bases unmatched. DNA of the CDR3: TGCGCCAGCAGTCAATCTGGGCCGCTAGCGGGGGCCGGGGATACGCAGTATTTT. Encoded protein: CASSQSGPLAGAGDTQYF.

The chain combines TRBV5-1 with TRBJ2-7; 7 bases align to TRBD2. The junction had 15 bases not matched to a gene; V was cut back by 5 bases and J by 7 bases. CDR3 length equals 15 residues. Germline CDR1 and CDR2: SGHRS and YFSETQ. Written as DNA, the CDR3 is TGCGCCAGCAGTTCTACCGCGGGGGACCCCGGGGAGCAGTACTTC. Translating it yields CASSSTAGDPGEQYF.

This clone appeared a few times. The chain couples TRBV6-5 to TRBJ2-3; a possible D gene is TRBD2 (5 bases). CDR3 length: 13 amino acids. The germline gives CDR1 MNHEY, CDR2 SVGAGI. V was pared by 5 bases and J by 4 bases, with 10 bases between. The CDR3 region has the DNA TGTGCCAGCAGTCGGGGAACTTCAGATACGCAGTATTTT. Encoded protein: CASSRGTSDTQYF.

This clone was counted only a few times. J is TRBJ1-5 and V is TRBV28; maybe TRBD1 (6 bases). Germline loops: CDR1 MDHEN, CDR2 SYDVKM. The germline V and J ends were trimmed by 6 bases and 1 base, with 22 bases remaining between them. The CDR3 extends over 18 amino acids. This chain's CDR3 is CASRDGSGGRVSNQPQHF. CDR3 in DNA: TGTGCCAGCAGAGATGGGTCGGGGGGCCGGGTAAGCAATCAGCCCCAGCATTTT.

This clone occurred a few times. This chain uses TRBV27 with TRBJ2-5; no clear D gene. This CDR3 contains 13 residues. With 3 bases removed from V and 5 bases from J, the gap between germline ends came to 10 bases. Germline loops: CDR1 MNHEY, CDR2 SMNVEV (reference sequence). The CDR3 bases are TGTGCCAGCAGTTTTCAGATTTCGGAGACCCAGTACTTC. It yields the protein CASSFQISETQYF.

The chain carries TRBV19 and TRBJ2-7; 9 bases are shared with TRBD1. After removal of 4 bases from V and 2 bases from J, the junction contained 0 bases not matched to a gene. The CDR3 consists of 13 residues. Germline V lookup: CDR1 LNHDA, CDR2 SQIVND (reference sequence). CDR3 sequence reads: CASSRDRAYEQYF. Written as DNA, the CDR3 is TGTGCCAGTAGTAGGGACAGGGCCTACGAGCAGTACTTC.

This clone was seen a few times. The chain is built from TRBV4-3 and TRBJ2-1; weak D call: TRBD1 (6 bases). Germline V lookup: CDR1 LGHNA, CDR2 YSLEER. CDR3 length: 15 residues. Trimming removed 5 bases at V and 0 bases at J, with 11 bases between. The CDR3 DNA reads TGCGCCAGCAGCGCTCAGGGGAGCTCCTACAATGAGCAGTTCTTC. This codes for CASSAQGSSYNEQFF.

This clone was detected ten times or more. The chain employs TRBV29-1 and TRBJ2-3; D possibly corresponds to TRBD1 (6 bases). CDR1 is SQVTM, CDR2 ANQGSEA, per germline. With 5 bases removed from V and 6 bases from J, the gap between germline ends came to 9 bases. This CDR3 has 11 residues. DNA of the CDR3: TGCAGCGTTCTGGGGGCTGATACGCAGTATTTT. This gives the protein CSVLGADTQYF.

The chain uses TRBV6-5 and TRBJ2-7; 12 nucleotides match TRBD1. The CDR3 contains 14 residues. V shed 6 bases, J shed 6 bases, and the junction held 6 bases outside the gene matches. Germline CDR1 MNHEY, CDR2 SVGAGI. CDR3 residues: CASRRPGQGAEQYF. Here the CDR3 DNA reads TGTGCCAGCAGGCGCCCGGGACAGGGGGCCGAGCAGTACTTC.

This clone was recorded a few times. The gene calls are TRBV4-3 and TRBJ2-1; possible D gene TRBD1, 6 bases. Trimming removed 0 bases at V and 2 bases at J, with 11 bases between. CDR3 length equals 16 residues. Germline assignment: CDR1 LGHNA and CDR2 YSLEER. In DNA, the CDR3 is TGCGCCAGCAGCCAAGATTCAGGGGAAGCCTACAATGAGCAGTTCTTC. Its translation: CASSQDSGEAYNEQFF.

J is TRBJ2-5 and V is TRBV7-2; D ambiguous. The CDR3 loop spans 15 amino acids. Germline V lookup: CDR1 SGHTA, CDR2 FQGNSA. V lost 4 bases and J 5 bases, leaving 17 bases between the germline ends. The CDR3 bases are TGTGCCAGCAGCTCGCGGCGTACTAATAGCGAGACCCAGTACTTC. Protein sequence: CASSSRRTNSETQYF.